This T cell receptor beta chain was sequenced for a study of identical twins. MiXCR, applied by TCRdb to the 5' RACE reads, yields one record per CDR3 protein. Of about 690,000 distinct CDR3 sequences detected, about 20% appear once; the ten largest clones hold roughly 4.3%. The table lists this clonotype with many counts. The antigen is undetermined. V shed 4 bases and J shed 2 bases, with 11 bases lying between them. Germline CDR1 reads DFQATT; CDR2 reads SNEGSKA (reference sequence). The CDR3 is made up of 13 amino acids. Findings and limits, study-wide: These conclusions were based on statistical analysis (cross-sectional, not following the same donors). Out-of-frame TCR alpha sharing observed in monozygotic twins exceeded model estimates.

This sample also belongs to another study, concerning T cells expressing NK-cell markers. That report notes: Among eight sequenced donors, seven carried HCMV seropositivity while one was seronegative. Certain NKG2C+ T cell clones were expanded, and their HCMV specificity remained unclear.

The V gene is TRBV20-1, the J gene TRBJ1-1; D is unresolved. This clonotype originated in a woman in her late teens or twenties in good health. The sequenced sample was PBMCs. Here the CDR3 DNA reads TGCAGTGCTATCCAAGTCACCAACACTGAAGCTTTCTTT. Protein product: CSAIQVTNTEAFF.